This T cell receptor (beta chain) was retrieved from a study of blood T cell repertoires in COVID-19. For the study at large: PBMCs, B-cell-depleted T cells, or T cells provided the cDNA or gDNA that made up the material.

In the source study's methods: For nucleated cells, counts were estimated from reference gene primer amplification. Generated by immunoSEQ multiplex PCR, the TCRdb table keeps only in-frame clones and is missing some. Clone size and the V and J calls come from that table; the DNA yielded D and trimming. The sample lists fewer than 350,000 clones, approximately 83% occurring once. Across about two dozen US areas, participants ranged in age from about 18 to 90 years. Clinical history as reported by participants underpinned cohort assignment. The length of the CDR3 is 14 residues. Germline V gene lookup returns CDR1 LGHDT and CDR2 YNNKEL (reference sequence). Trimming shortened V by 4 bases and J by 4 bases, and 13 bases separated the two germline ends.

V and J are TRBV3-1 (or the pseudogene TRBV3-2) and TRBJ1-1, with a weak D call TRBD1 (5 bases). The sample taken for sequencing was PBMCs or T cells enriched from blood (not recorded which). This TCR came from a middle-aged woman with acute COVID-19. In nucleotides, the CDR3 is TGTGCCAGCAGCCCCCGTGGGGGGAGCACTGAAGCTTTCTTT. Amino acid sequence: CASSPRGGSTEAFF.